This is a list of T cell receptor beta chains from one sample in a study of human T cells and chemical hapten exposure. Using its own MiXCR run on the RACE reads, TCRdb lists one record per CDR3 protein. The sample contains over 95,000 distinct CDR3 sequences, over 10% of which appear only once. Sample: whole blood, taken in connection with sensitization to the hapten diphenylcyclopropenone (DPC). These receptors all stem from a woman between 35 and 50 years old with alopecia areata. Some clones in this sample may be carry-over from other donors' samples. Both conserved end residues are part of each CDR3. A D gene is named only where the DNA matches it firmly. Some rows mark clone size as missing; the rest say once, few, many or name a class of expanded clone.

CDR3aa	CDR3nt	d_gene	j_gene	v_gene	len	abundance
CAAGGYNEQFF	TGTGCTGCAGGGGGGTACAATGAGCAGTTCTTC	NA	TRBJ2-1	TRBV19	11	NA
CASSFQEDYGYTF	TGTGCCAGCAGCTTTCAGGAAGACTATGGCTACACCTTC	NA	TRBJ1-2	TRBV7-2	13	NA
CASSQDWEGAQTQYF	TGCGCCAGCAGCCAAGATTGGGAGGGGGCGCAGACCCAGTACTTC	NA	TRBJ2-5	TRBV4-3	15	many
CATAGTGDTQYF	TGTGCCACCGCGGGGACAGGAGATACGCAGTATTTT	TRBD1	TRBJ2-3	TRBV15	12	few
CASRGTGDTEAFF	TGTGCCAGCAGGGGGACAGGGGACACTGAAGCTTTCTTT	TRBD1	TRBJ1-1	TRBV6-2/TRBV6-3	13	few
CASSGGQGALNQPQHF	TGTGCCAGCTCAGGAGGACAGGGGGCCCTTAATCAGCCCCAGCATTTT	TRBD1	TRBJ1-5	TRBV18	16	few
CASSEASGPYNEQFF	TGTGCCAGCAGCGAGGCTAGCGGGCCCTACAATGAGCAGTTCTTC	TRBD2	TRBJ2-1	TRBV7-2	15	NA
CSASRGRPAGTQYF	TGCAGTGCTAGCCGCGGGAGACCCGCGGGGACCCAGTACTTC	TRBD2	TRBJ2-5	TRBV20-1	14	few
CASSGRRGPSSGANVLTF	TGTGCCAGCAGCGGTAGAAGGGGGCCCAGCTCTGGGGCCAACGTCCTGACTTTC	TRBD1	TRBJ2-6	TRBV7-2	18	many
CASSSAMKGEQFF	TGTGCCAGCAGCTCCGCCATGAAAGGCGAGCAGTTCTTC	NA	TRBJ2-1	TRBV7-2	13	NA
CATSEPSDTGELFF	TGTGCCACCAGTGAACCCTCAGACACCGGGGAGCTGTTTTTT	NA	TRBJ2-2	TRBV24-1	14	many
CAARGPLRNEQYF	TGTGCCGCGAGAGGACCTCTTCGAAACGAGCAGTACTTC	NA	TRBJ2-7	TRBV6-1	13	few
CASSRDRGLTEAFF	TGTGCCAGCAGTAGGGACAGGGGGCTTACTGAAGCTTTCTTT	TRBD1	TRBJ1-1	TRBV5-5	14	NA
CSAPDRTRKIYEQYF	TGCAGTGCTCCGGATCGAACTAGAAAAATCTACGAGCAGTACTTC	NA	TRBJ2-7	TRBV20-1	15	few
CATSPAGAVETQYF	TGTGCCACCAGCCCCGCCGGCGCGGTAGAGACCCAGTACTTC	NA	TRBJ2-5	TRBV24-1	14	NA
CASSGQGVVSPLHF	TGTGCCAGCAGCGGACAGGGTGTGGTTTCACCCCTCCACTTT	TRBD1	TRBJ1-6	TRBV7-8	14	many
CASSQGGYSNQPQHF	TGTGCCAGCAGCCAAGGGGGGTATAGCAATCAGCCCCAGCATTTT	NA	TRBJ1-5	TRBV4-2	15	NA
CASSQEQGFSNQPQHF	TGTGCCAGCAGCCAAGAACAGGGATTTAGCAATCAGCCCCAGCATTTT	NA	TRBJ1-5	TRBV4-2	16	many
CSVAGFNGYTF	TGCAGCGTTGCAGGGTTTAATGGCTACACCTTC	NA	TRBJ1-2	TRBV29-1	11	many
CSVGPSGSTGELFF	TGCAGCGTTGGCCCCAGCGGGAGCACCGGGGAGCTGTTTTTT	TRBD2	TRBJ2-2	TRBV29-1	14	many
CASRGQGFNSPLHF	TGTGCCAGCAGGGGTCAGGGGTTCAATTCACCCCTCCACTTT	NA	TRBJ1-6	TRBV27	14	NA
CASSFSESYEQYF	TGTGCCAGCAGCTTCTCGGAGTCCTACGAGCAGTACTTC	NA	TRBJ2-7	TRBV7-2	13	NA
CASSLLAGGPSGETQYF	TGCGCCAGCAGCTTACTAGCGGGAGGGCCCTCGGGGGAGACCCAGTACTTC	TRBD2	TRBJ2-5	TRBV5-1	17	NA
CASSQREGTDTQYF	TGTGCCAGCAGTCAACGGGAGGGAACAGATACGCAGTATTTT	TRBD2	TRBJ2-3	TRBV2	14	NA
CASSFHRVNTEAFF	TGTGCCAGCAGCTTTCACAGGGTAAACACTGAAGCTTTCTTT	NA	TRBJ1-1	TRBV7-2	14	few
CASKASYEQYF	TGTGCCAGCAAAGCATCCTACGAGCAGTACTTC	NA	TRBJ2-7	TRBV6-5	11	few
CASRGQPNQPQHF	TGTGCCAGCCGGGGACAGCCCAATCAGCCCCAGCATTTT	TRBD1	TRBJ1-5	TRBV27	13	NA